The 2 T cell receptor beta chains below all came from one sample that was sequenced in a study of blood T cell repertoires in COVID-19. This table comes from immunoSEQ multiplex PCR, and its TCRdb copy is limited to in-frame clones, with some not included. The repertoire holds some 260,000 clones, approximately 77% seen once, with less than 4% in the top ten. The sequenced sample was peripheral blood. Receptors originate from a woman aged 18-29 years with acute or convalescent COVID-19.

The genes are TRBV18 and TRBJ1-1; D gene uncertain. Germline values: CDR1 KGHSH, CDR2 LQKENI. CDR3 length equals 15 residues. Between the trimmed V and J ends, which lost 3 bases and 1 base, there was a span of 12 bases. CDR3 nucleotide sequence: TGTGCCAGCTCACCGGCACCCTCCGAGAACACTGAAGCTTTCTTT. This encodes CASSPAPSENTEAFF.

The chain recombines TRBV15 with TRBJ1-2, with D possibly TRBD1 on 5 matching bases. The CDR3 runs to 14 residues. Germline-derived CDR1 and CDR2 are LNHNV and YYDKDF (reference sequence). V lost 5 bases and J lost 2, with 12 bases in between. As DNA, the CDR3 is TGTGCCACCAGCGCAGGAAGACAGAACTATGGCTACACCTTC. This gives the protein CATSAGRQNYGYTF.